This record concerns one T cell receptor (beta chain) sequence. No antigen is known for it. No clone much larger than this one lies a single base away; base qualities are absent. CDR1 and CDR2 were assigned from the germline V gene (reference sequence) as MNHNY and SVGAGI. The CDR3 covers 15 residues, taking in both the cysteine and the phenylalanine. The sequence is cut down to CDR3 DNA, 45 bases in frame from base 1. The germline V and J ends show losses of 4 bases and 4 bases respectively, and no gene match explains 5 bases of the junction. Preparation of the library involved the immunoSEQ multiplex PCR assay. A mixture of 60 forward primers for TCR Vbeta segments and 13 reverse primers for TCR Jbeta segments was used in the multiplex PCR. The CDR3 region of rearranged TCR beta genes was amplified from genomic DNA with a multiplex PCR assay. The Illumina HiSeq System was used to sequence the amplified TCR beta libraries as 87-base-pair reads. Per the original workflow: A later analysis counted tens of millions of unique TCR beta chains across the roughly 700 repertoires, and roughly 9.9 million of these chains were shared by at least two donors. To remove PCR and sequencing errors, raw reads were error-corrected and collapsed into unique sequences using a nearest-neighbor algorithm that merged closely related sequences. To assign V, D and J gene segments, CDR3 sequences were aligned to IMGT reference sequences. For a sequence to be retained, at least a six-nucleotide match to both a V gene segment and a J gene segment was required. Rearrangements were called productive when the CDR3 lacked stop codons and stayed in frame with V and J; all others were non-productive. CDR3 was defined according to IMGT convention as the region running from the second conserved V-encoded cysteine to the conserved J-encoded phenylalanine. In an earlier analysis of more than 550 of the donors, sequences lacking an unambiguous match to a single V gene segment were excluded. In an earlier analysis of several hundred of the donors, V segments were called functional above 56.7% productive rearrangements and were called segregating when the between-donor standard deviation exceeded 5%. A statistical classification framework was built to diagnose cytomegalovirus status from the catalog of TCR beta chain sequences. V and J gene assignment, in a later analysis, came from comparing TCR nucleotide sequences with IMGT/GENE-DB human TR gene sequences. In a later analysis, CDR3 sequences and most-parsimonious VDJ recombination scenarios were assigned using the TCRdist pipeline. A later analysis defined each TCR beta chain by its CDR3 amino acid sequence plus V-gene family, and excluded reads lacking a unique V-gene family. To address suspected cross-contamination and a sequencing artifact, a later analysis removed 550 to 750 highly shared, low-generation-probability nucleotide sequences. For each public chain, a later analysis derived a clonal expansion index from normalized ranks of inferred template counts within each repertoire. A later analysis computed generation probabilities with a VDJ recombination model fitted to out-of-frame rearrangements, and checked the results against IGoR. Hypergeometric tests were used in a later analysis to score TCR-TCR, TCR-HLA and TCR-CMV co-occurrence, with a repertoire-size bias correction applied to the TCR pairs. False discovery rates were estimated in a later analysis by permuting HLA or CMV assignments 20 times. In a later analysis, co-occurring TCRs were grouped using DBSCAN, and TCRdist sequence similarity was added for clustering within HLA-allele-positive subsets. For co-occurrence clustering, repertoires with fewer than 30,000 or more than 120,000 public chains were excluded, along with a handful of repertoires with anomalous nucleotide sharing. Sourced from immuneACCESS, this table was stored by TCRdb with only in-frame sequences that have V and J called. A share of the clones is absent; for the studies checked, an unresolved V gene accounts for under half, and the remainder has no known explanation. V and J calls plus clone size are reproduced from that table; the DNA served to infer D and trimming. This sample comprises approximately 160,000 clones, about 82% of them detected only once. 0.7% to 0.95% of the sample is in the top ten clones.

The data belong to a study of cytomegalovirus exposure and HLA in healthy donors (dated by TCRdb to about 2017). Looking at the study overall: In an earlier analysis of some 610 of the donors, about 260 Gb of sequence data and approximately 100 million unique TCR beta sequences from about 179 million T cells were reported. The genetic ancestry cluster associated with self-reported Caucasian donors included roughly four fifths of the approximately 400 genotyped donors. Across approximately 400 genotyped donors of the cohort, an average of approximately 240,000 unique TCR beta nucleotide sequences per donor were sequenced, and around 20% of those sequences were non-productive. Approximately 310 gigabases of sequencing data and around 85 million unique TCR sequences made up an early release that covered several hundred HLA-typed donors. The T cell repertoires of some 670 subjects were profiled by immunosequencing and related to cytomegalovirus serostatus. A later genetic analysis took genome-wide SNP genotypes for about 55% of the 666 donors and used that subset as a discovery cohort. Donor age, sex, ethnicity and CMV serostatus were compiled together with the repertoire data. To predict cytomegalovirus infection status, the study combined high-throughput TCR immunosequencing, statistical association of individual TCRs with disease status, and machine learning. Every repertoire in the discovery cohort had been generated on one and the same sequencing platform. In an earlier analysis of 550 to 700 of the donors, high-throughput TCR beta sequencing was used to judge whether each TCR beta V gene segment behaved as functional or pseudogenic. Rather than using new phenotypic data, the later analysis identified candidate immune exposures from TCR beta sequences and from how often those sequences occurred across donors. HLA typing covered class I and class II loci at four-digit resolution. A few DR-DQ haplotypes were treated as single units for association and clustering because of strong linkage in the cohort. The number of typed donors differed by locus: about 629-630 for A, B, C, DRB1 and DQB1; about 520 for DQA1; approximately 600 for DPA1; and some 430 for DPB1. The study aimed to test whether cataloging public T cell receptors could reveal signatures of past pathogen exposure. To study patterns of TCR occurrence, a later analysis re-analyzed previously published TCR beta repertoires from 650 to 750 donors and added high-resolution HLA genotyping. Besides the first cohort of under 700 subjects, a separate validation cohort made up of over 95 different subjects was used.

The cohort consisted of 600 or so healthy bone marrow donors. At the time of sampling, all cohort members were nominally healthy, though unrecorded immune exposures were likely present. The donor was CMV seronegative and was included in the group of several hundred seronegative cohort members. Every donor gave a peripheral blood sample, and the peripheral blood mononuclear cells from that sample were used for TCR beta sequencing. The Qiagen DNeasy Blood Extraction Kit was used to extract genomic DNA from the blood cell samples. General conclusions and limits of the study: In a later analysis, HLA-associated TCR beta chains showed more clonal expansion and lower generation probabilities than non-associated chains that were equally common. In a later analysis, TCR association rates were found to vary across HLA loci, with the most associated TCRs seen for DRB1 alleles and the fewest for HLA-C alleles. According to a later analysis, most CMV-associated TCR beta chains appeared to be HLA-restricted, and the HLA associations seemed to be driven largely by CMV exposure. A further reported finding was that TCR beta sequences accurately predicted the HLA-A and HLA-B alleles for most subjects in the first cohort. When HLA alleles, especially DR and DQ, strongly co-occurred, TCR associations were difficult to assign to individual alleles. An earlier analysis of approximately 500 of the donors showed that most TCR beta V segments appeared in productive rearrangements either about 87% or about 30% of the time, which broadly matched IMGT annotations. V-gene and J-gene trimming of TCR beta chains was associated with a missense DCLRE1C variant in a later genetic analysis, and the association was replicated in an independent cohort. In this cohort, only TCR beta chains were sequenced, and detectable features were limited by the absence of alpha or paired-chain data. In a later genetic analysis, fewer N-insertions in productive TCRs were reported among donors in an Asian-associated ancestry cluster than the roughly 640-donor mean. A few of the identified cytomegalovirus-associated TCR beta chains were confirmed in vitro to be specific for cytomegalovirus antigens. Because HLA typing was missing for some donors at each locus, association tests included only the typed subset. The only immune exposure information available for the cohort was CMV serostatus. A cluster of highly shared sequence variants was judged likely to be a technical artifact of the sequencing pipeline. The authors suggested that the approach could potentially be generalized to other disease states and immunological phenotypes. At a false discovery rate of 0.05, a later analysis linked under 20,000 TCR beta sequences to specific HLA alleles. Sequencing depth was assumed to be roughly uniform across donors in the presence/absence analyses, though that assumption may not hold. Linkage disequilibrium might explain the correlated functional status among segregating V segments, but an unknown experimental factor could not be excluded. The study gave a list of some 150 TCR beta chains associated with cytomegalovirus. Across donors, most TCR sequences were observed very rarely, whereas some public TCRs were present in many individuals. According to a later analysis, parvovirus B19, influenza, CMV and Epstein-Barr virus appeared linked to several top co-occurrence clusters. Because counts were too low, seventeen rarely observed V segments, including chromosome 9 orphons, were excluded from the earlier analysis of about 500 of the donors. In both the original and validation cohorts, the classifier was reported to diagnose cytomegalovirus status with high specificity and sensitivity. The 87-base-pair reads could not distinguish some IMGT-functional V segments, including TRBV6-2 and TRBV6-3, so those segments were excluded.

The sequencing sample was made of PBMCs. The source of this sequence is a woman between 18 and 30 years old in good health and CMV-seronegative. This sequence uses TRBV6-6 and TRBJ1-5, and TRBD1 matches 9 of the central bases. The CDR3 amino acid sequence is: CASSFRGQGNQPQHF. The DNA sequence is TGTGCCAGCAGTTTCCGGGGACAGGGAAATCAGCCCCAGCATTTT.